The 22 T cell receptor beta chains given below trace back to one sample, sequenced in a study of blood T cells in healthy people across ages. Combining a sample-barcoded 5' primer with a J-beta primer mix, a second PCR ran for about 6 to 12 cycles. TCRdb reprocessed the 5' RACE reads with MiXCR, giving one entry per CDR3 protein. There are nearly 1 million distinct CDR3 sequences in the sample; about 53% occur only once, and about 20% lies in the top ten. Material for sequencing was blood. The receptors derive from a woman in her fifties or sixties in good health.

This clonotype was seen only a few times. The V gene is TRBV2, the J gene TRBJ2-3; weak D call: TRBD2 (6 bases). With 4 bases removed from V and 4 bases from J, the gap between germline ends came to 6 bases. Germline lookup yields CDR1 SNHLY and CDR2 FYNNEI. CDR3 length: 12 amino acids. The CDR3 sequence is CASSGDSDTQYF. CDR3 DNA: TGTGCCAGCAGTGGGGACTCAGATACGCAGTATTTT. Full variable domain (remainder filled in from reference TRBV2 and TRBJ2-3): EPEVTQTPSHQVTQMGQEVILRCVPISNHLYFYWYRQILGQKVEFLVSFYNNEISEKSEIFDDQFSVERPDGSNFTLKIRSTKLEDSAMYFCASSGDSDTQYFGPGTRLTVL.

The table lists this clonotype with a few counts. The V and J genes are TRBV5-1 and TRBJ2-7, with TRBD2 identical over 11 bases. CDR3 length equals 16 residues. With V trimmed by 2 bases and J by 1 base, 5 bases remained unmatched. Germline V gene lookup returns CDR1 SGHRS and CDR2 YFSETQ. CDR3 sequence reads: CASSLSGTSGSYEQYF. CDR3 sequence (DNA): TGCGCCAGCAGCTTATCAGGGACTAGCGGATCCTACGAGCAGTACTTC.

V is TRBV7-6 and J is TRBJ2-1; D perhaps matches TRBD1 (5 bases). The CDR3 totals 13 residues. Germline values: CDR1 SGHVS, CDR2 FNYEAQ. Deletions cut 4 bases from V and 13 bases from J, with 17 bases between. Here the CDR3 reads CASSSMSGRGQFF. The DNA for the CDR3 is TGTGCCAGCAGCTCCATGAGTGGTAGGGGCCAGTTCTTC. The entire variable domain, with the rest obtained from reference TRBV7-6 and TRBJ2-1, is as follows: GAGVSQSPRYKVTKRGQDVALRCDPISGHVSLYWYRQALGQGPEFLTYFNYEAQQDKSGLPNDRFSAERPEGSISTLTIQRTEQRDSAMYRCASSSMSGRGQFFGPGTRLTVL.

The chain has TRBV20-1 and TRBJ2-7, with 8 bases fitting TRBD2. Germline assignment: CDR1 DFQATT and CDR2 SNEGSKA (reference sequence). Losses at the gene ends were 1 base for V and 2 bases for J; bases not matched to a gene: 4. This CDR3 has 14 amino acids. This CDR3 reads CSARVLAEPYEQYF. The CDR3 nucleotides are TGCAGTGCTAGAGTACTAGCGGAGCCCTACGAGCAGTACTTC.

The chain uses TRBV5-6 and TRBJ2-3; 7 bases are a match to TRBD2. Losses at the gene ends were 3 bases for V and 1 base for J; bases not matched to a gene: 2. CDR1 SGHDT and CDR2 YYEEEE come from the germline V gene. CDR3 length: 14 residues. This CDR3 is CASSWLAGTDTQYF. The CDR3 DNA follows: TGTGCCAGCAGCTGGCTAGCGGGCACAGATACGCAGTATTTT.

The chain is built from TRBV27 and TRBJ2-5; D is possibly TRBD2 (6 bases). Trimming pared 5 bases from V and 11 bases from J, leaving 24 bases between. The CDR3 has 15 residues. Germline loops: CDR1 MNHEY, CDR2 SMNVEV (reference sequence). CDR3 in DNA: TGTGCCAGCAGTCGAAACGGGAGAATGGGCACTGAGCAGTACTTC. As protein: CASSRNGRMGTEQYF.

The V call is TRBV20-1, the J call TRBJ1-4, with D hard to call. The ends were cut back, 3 bases at V and 3 bases at J, with 17 bases in the middle. This CDR3 region has 16 residues. Germline V lookup: CDR1 DFQATT, CDR2 SNEGSKA (reference sequence). Here the CDR3 reads CSASKNLAQPNEKLFF. The CDR3 DNA reads as TGCAGTGCTAGTAAGAACCTAGCTCAACCTAATGAAAAACTGTTTTTT.

This CDR3 is CATTGPVKTQYF. The CDR3 nucleotides are TGTGCCACGACAGGTCCGGTGAAGACCCAGTACTTC. The V and J genes are TRBV28 and TRBJ2-5; D possibly corresponds to TRBD1 (6 bases). CDR1 and CDR2 from the germline V gene are MDHEN and SYDVKM. V was trimmed by 10 bases and J by 6 bases, leaving 15 bases between them. This CDR3 region has 12 residues.

This clonotype was counted many times. The chain has TRBV6-6 and TRBJ2-5; no clear D gene. This CDR3 has 11 amino acids. CDR1 is MNHNY, CDR2 SVGAGI, per germline (reference sequence). V lost 6 bases and J lost 4, with 6 bases in between. In nucleotides, the CDR3 is TGTGCCAGCAGACGTGGAGAGACCCAGTACTTC. Its protein product is CASRRGETQYF.

The chain employs TRBV10-2 and TRBJ2-6, with D perhaps assigned TRBD1 or TRBD2 (5 bases each). Germline CDR1 reads WSHSY; CDR2 reads SAAADI. This CDR3 spans 15 amino acids. Trimming removed 4 bases at V and 3 bases at J, with 10 bases between. CDR3 sequence (DNA): TGCGCCAGCAGTGGGCCAGGGAGTGGGGCCAACGTCCTGACTTTC. Its translation is CASSGPGSGANVLTF.

The chain employs TRBV18 and TRBJ1-5; TRBD1 matches at 7 bases. This CDR3 comprises 16 residues. Germline CDR1 reads KGHSH; CDR2 reads LQKENI. Unmatched junction bases numbered 11, after V lost 6 bases and J lost 3 bases. CDR3 DNA sequence: TGTGCCAGCTCCCTCAACCCCGGGACAGACAATCAGCCCCAGCATTTT. Encoded protein: CASSLNPGTDNQPQHF.

V usage is TRBV20-1 and J usage is TRBJ1-1, with D hard to call. The germline V gene has CDR1 DFQATT and CDR2 SNEGSKA (reference sequence). With 4 bases removed from V and 4 bases from J, the gap between germline ends came to 10 bases. The CDR3 has 12 residues. DNA for the CDR3: TGCAGTGCTAAAACAGAGCGCACTGAAGCTTTCTTT. Protein: CSAKTERTEAFF.

This clonotype came up a few times. CDR3 sequence reads: CASGPWDITDTQYF. The DNA for the CDR3 is TGTGCTAGTGGTCCGTGGGACATCACGGATACGCAGTATTTT. The gene calls are TRBV12-5 and TRBJ2-3, with TRBD1 as a possible D gene (6 bases). The V end was cut by 5 bases, the J end by 6 bases, with 15 bases between. The CDR3 is 14 amino acids. Germline V gene sequence: CDR1 LGHNT, CDR2 FRNRAP.

This clonotype was detected a few times. V gene TRBV5-5 combines with J gene TRBJ1-1; D possibly corresponds to TRBD1 (5 bases). V was cut by 4 bases and J by 0 bases, with 7 bases left in between. The germline V gene has CDR1 SGHKS and CDR2 YYEKEE (reference sequence). CDR3 length: 13 residues. DNA for the CDR3: TGTGCCAGCAGCGCGGACATGAACACTGAAGCTTTCTTT. Amino acid sequence: CASSADMNTEAFF.

As regards this clonotype: A read error may account for a junction end that differs from germline. The genes are TRBV7-9 and TRBJ2-2, with D possibly being TRBD1 (6 bases). This CDR3 has 16 amino acids. Germline CDR1 reads SEHNR; CDR2 reads FQNEAQ (reference sequence). Written as DNA, the CDR3 is TGTGCCAGCAGCAAACGGGACAAGGTTAACAGCGGGGAGCTGTTTTTT. It is translated as CASSKRDKVNSGELFF.

This chain links TRBV5-6 with TRBJ2-1, with D unresolved. The CDR3 spans 15 residues. CDR1 is SGHDT and CDR2 is YYEEEE in the germline V gene. The V end lost 1 base, the J end lost 2 bases, and 10 bases lay between the germline ends. The CDR3 DNA sequence: TGTGCCAGCAGCTTGAACGGTCGCGCCTACAATGAGCAGTTCTTC. Its protein is CASSLNGRAYNEQFF.

The CDR3 coding sequence is TGCAGTGCGAGGGGTCGGGGACTAGCGATCTACGAGCAGTACTTC. It specifies CSARGRGLAIYEQYF. V and J are TRBV20-1 and TRBJ2-7; 10 nucleotides line up with TRBD2. The CDR3 length is 15 residues. V was pared by 6 bases and J by 3 bases, with 11 bases of the junction left unmatched. CDR1 and CDR2 from the germline V gene are DFQATT and SNEGSKA (reference sequence).

This clonotype turned up a few times. V usage is TRBV29-1 and J usage is TRBJ2-7; maybe TRBD1 (6 bases). V was pared by 1 base and J by 2 bases, with 12 bases between. Germline V gene data show CDR1 as SQVTM and CDR2 as ANQGSEA. The CDR3 consists of 14 residues. The CDR3 bases are TGCAGCGTTGAAGGGCAGGGGCGTCCCTACGAGCAGTACTTC. It is translated as CSVEGQGRPYEQYF.

The V gene is TRBV9, the J gene TRBJ1-1, with D maybe TRBD1 (5 bases). V lost 0 bases and J 6 bases, leaving 12 bases between the germline ends. Germline CDR1 SGDLS, CDR2 YYNGEE. The CDR3 runs 14 residues. The CDR3 here is CASSVEVGGAEAFF. Here the CDR3 DNA reads TGTGCCAGCAGCGTAGAGGTCGGGGGGGCTGAAGCTTTCTTT. Full variable domain (remainder filled in from reference TRBV9 and TRBJ1-1): DSGVTQTPKHLITATGQRVTLRCSPRSGDLSVYWYQQSLDQGLQFLIQYYNGEERAKGNILERFSAQQFPDLHSELNLSSLELGDSALYFCASSVEVGGAEAFFGQGTRLTVV.

In this sample, this clonotype turned up a few times. V usage is TRBV7-2 and J usage is TRBJ1-2; D remains ambiguous. V was shortened by 5 bases and J by 1 base, with 14 bases between the two germline ends. The CDR3 sequence is 15 residues long. Germline assignment: CDR1 SGHTA and CDR2 FQGNSA. The DNA of the CDR3 is TGTGCCAGCAGCATCACGGGGAACTTTAACTATGGCTACACCTTC. Translation: CASSITGNFNYGYTF.

This clonotype was seen a handful of times. V is TRBV28 and J is TRBJ2-7; perhaps TRBD1 as D (5 bases). Germline CDR1 MDHEN, CDR2 SYDVKM. Between the trimmed V and J ends, which lost 3 bases and 9 bases, there was a span of 21 bases. CDR3 length: 15 residues. This chain's CDR3 is CASSLAGPGLMAQYF. CDR3 bases: TGTGCCAGCAGTTTGGCAGGGCCTGGTTTAATGGCGCAGTACTTC.

The CDR3 region is CASSQAGAAYEQYF. The CDR3, as DNA: TGTGCCAGCAGCCAGGCAGGGGCCGCTTACGAGCAGTACTTC. The chain couples TRBV3-1 to TRBJ2-7; D may be TRBD1 (6 bases). Per the germline V gene, CDR1 is LGHDT and CDR2 is YNNKEL (reference sequence). The ends were cut back, 3 bases at V and 4 bases at J, with 13 bases in the middle. This CDR3 comprises 14 residues.